This T cell receptor beta chain was captured in a study of shared clonotypes between healthy human individuals. Study results and limitations: Sharing across four donors was highest in naive CD4 (roughly 5%) and lowest in memory CD8 (around 0.4%).

This CDR3 spans 16 amino acids. V lost 1 base and J lost 3, with 14 bases in between. CDR1 and CDR2 from the germline V gene are MGHDK and SYGVNS. Assay used: immunoSEQ multiplex PCR; TCRdb lists only in-frame clones, some missing. Of about 700,000 clones in the sample, around 72% were seen once. To note about this clone: Its antigen remains unidentified.

Subsets obtained from CD4+ cells comprised CD45RA+ naive and CD45RA-negative memory cells. The chain couples TRBV25-1 to TRBJ2-3; no clear D gene. Sequencing was carried out using memory CD4+ T cells sorted from blood. Subset: CD45RA-negative fraction. This receptor was identified in a woman in her twenties or thirties in good health. The CDR3 bases are TGTGCCAGCAGTGAATTAAAGCAGGCCCTGACAGATACGCAGTATTTT. Protein product: CASSELKQALTDTQYF.